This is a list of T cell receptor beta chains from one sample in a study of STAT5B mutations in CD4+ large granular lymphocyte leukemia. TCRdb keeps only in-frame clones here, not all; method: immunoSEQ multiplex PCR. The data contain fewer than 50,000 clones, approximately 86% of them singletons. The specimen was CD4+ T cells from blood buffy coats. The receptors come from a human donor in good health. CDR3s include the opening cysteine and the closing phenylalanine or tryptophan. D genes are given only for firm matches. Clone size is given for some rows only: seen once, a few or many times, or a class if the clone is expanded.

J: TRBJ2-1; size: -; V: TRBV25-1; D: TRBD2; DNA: TGTGCCAGCAGTTACAGCGGGAGGTATGAGCAGTTCTTC; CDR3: CASSYSGRYEQFF
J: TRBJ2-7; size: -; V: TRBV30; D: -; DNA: TGTGCCTGGAGTCGGGGAGGATCCCCCGAGCAGTACTTC; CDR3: CAWSRGGSPEQYF
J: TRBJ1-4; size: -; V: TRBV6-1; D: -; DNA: TGTGCCAGCAGTTTTGGGACGGGAAAACTGTTTTTT; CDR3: CASSFGTGKLFF
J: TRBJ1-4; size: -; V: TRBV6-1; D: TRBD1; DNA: TGTGCCAGCAGTGTACCGGGACAGCCTAATGAAAAACTGTTTTTT; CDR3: CASSVPGQPNEKLFF
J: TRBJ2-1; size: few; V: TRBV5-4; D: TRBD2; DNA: TGTGCCAGCAGTGGGACTAGCGGGGGGTCCTACAATGAGCAGTTCTTC; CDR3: CASSGTSGGSYNEQFF
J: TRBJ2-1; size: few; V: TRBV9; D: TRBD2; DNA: TGTGCCAGCAGCGCGACCGGGACCCAGCGGGGCAATGAGCAGTTCTTC; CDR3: CASSATGTQRGNEQFF
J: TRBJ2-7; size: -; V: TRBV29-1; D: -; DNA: TGCAGCGTTGGGGGGGACGGACCCTACGAGCAGTACTTC; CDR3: CSVGGDGPYEQYF
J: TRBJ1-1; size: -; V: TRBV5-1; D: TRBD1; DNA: TGCGCCAGCAGCTCAGGGGACAGGTCTGTGCCTGAAGCTTTCTTT; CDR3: CASSSGDRSVPEAFF
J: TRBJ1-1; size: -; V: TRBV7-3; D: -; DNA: TGTGCCAGCAGCCCGACTGGTCACACTGAAGCTTTCTTT; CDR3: CASSPTGHTEAFF
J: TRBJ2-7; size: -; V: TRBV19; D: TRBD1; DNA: TGTGCCAGTAGACCTACCGGGACAGCTTCCTACGAGCAGTACTTC; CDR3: CASRPTGTASYEQYF
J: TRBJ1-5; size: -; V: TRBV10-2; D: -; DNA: TGCGCCACGCGTCTCGGGAATAGCAATCAGCCCCAGCATTTT; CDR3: CATRLGNSNQPQHF
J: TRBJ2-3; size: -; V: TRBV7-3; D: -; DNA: TGTGCCAGCAGCTACTCAAGCGGGCAGGGGTTTACAGATACGCAGTATTTT; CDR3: CASSYSSGQGFTDTQYF
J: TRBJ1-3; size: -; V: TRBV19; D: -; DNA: TGTTGGGCAGGCGGAAACACCATATATTTT; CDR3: CWAGGNTIYF
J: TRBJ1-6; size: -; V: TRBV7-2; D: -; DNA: TGTGCCAGCAGTTCCACAGGCAGCCGTTATAATTCACCCCTCCACTTT; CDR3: CASSSTGSRYNSPLHF
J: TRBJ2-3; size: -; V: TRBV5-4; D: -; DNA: TGTGCCAGCAGCCTAGCGCCGGGGCATACAGATACGCAGTATTTT; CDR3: CASSLAPGHTDTQYF
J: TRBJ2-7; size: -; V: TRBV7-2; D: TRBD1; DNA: TGTGCCAGCAGCCAGGGACAGGGGCGGGCCGAGCAGTACTTC; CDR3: CASSQGQGRAEQYF
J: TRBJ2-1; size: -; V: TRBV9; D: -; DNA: TGTGCCAGCAGCCCACAACAGGGATTGCCGCAGTTCTTC; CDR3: CASSPQQGLPQFF
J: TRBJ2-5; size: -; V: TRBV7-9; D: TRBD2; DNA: TGTGCCAGCAGCTTAACTAGCGGGAAAGAGACCCAGTACTTC; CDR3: CASSLTSGKETQYF
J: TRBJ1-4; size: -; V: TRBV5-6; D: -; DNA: TGTGCCAGCGGACCTCGGGACGGCCTTAATGAAAAACTGTTTTTT; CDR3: CASGPRDGLNEKLFF
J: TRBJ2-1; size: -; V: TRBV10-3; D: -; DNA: TGTGCCATCAGTGTTATCGGGAGCGCTCCTGGCAATGAGCAGTTCTTC; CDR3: CAISVIGSAPGNEQFF
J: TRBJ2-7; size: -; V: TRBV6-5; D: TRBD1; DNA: TGTGCCAGCAGTTACAACAGGGGATCCTACGAGCAGTACTTC; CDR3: CASSYNRGSYEQYF
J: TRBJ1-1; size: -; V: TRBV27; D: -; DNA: TGTGCCAGCAGTTTCCGCCCCCCAGGGCGAACTTGGATGAACACTGAAGCTTTCTTT; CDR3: CASSFRPPGRTWMNTEAFF
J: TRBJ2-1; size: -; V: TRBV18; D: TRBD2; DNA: TGTGCCAGCTCACCGGGACTAGCGGGTGGCAATGAGCAGTTCTTC; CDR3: CASSPGLAGGNEQFF
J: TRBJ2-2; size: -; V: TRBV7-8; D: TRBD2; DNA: TGTGCCAGCAGCTTAGGTGCTAGCGGGAGATCCGGGGAGCTGTTTTTT; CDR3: CASSLGASGRSGELFF
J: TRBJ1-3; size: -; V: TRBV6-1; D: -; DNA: TGTGCCAGCAGTGAGAATACCTCTGGAAACACCATATATTTT; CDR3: CASSENTSGNTIYF
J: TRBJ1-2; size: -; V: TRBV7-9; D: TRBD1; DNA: TGTGCCAGCAGCTGGGGACAGGGCTATGGCTACACCTTC; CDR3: CASSWGQGYGYTF
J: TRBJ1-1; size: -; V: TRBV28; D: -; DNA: TGTGCGACAGCGGGGAGGGGTGACACTGAAGCTTTCTTT; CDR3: CATAGRGDTEAFF
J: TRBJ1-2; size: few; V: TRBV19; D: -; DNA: TGTGCCAGTAGCCCACGCCGGGACAATGGCTACACCTTC; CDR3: CASSPRRDNGYTF
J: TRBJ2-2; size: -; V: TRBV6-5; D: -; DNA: TGTGCCAGCAGTCTACGGGCCGGGGAGCTGTTTTTT; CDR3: CASSLRAGELFF
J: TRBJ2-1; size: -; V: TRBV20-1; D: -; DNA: TGCAGGGCACGGAGCAACAATGAGCAGTTCTTC; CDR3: CRARSNNEQFF
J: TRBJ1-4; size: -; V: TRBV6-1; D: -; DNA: TGTGCCAGCACCAGGACAGCAACTAATGAAAAACTGTTTTTT; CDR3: CASTRTATNEKLFF
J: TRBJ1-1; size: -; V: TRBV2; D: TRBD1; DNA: TGTGCCAGCAGGGGGACAGGGAACACTGAAGCTTTCTTT; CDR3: CASRGTGNTEAFF
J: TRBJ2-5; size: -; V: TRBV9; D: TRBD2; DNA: TGTGCCAGCAGCGTAGGACTAGCGGGAGGGCAAGAGACCCAGTACTTC; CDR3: CASSVGLAGGQETQYF
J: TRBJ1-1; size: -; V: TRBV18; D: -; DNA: TGTGCCAGCTCACCGAAGGTGGCTGGCACTGAAGCTTTCTTT; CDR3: CASSPKVAGTEAFF
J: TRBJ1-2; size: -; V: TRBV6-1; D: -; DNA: TGTGCCAGCAGTGGTACTCTACGAGCTAACTATGGCTACACCTTC; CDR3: CASSGTLRANYGYTF
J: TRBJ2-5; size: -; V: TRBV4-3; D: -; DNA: TGCGCCAGCAGCCACAATCTGGCGGGCCCAGAGACCCAGTACTTC; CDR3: CASSHNLAGPETQYF
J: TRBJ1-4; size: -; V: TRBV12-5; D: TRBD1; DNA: TGTGCTAGTGGTTTAGGGGACAGGGCTCCAAAACTGTTTTTT; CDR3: CASGLGDRAPKLFF
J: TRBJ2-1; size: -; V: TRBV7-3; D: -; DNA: TGTGCCAGCAGCACAAAACCCCGGGGTACTAGTGAGCAGTTCTTC; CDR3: CASSTKPRGTSEQFF
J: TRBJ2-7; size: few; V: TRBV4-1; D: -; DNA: TGCGCCAGCAGCCGCCCCGGGACAAACTTCTACGAGCAGTACTTC; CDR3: CASSRPGTNFYEQYF
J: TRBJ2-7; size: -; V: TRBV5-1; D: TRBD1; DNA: TGCGCCAGCAGCCCCGCCGTGACAGGGGAATTGGACGAGCAGTACTTC; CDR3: CASSPAVTGELDEQYF
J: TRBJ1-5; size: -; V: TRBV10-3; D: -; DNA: TGTGCCATCAGTAGGGGGGGTGGAGGTAGCAATCAGCCCCAGCATTTT; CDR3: CAISRGGGGSNQPQHF
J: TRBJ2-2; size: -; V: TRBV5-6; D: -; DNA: TGTGCCAGCAGCTTGTGGGGTAACACCGGGGAGCTGTTTTTT; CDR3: CASSLWGNTGELFF
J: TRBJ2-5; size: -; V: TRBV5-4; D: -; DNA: TGTGCCAGCAGCCAAGGTCACGGGGGCCAAGAGACCCAGTACTTC; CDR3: CASSQGHGGQETQYF
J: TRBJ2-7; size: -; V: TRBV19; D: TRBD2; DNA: TGTGCCAGTAGTATATCGTTGGGACTAGCGGGAGATACATACGAGCAGTACTTC; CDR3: CASSISLGLAGDTYEQYF
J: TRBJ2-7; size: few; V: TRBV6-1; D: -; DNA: TGTGCCAGCAGTGGTCCCGGGACACCTCCCTACGAGCAGTACTTC; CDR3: CASSGPGTPPYEQYF